The 25 T cell receptor beta chains below all came from one sample that was sequenced in a study of CD8 T cells in ankylosing spondylitis. In TCRdb, the 5' RACE reads were re-called with MiXCR into one record per CDR3 protein. Among under 250,000 distinct CDR3 sequences listed, roughly 32% were seen once. Material for sequencing was blood, either unsorted or a sorted T cell fraction (not recorded which). The receptor set was obtained from a male donor with ankylosing spondylitis or in good health (not recorded which).

There are a few counts of this clonotype. The chain carries TRBV5-5 and TRBJ1-5; D is possibly TRBD1 (5 bases). The CDR3 length is 15 residues. The germline V and J ends were trimmed by 6 bases and 0 bases, with 13 bases remaining between them. CDR1 is SGHKS and CDR2 is YYEKEE in the germline V gene (reference sequence). CDR3 sequence (DNA): TGTGCCAGCACAGGCAGGGTGGATAGCAATCAGCCCCAGCATTTT. Encoded protein: CASTGRVDSNQPQHF.

This chain joins TRBV7-8 and TRBJ2-1; TRBD2 might be the D (6 bases). Between the trimmed V and J ends, which lost 3 bases and 5 bases, there was a span of 14 bases. This CDR3 spans 15 amino acids. The V gene's germline CDR1 is SGHVS and CDR2 FQNEAQ. CDR3: CASSFLSGGHNEQFF. In nucleotides, the CDR3 is TGTGCCAGCAGCTTTCTTAGCGGAGGGCACAATGAGCAGTTCTTC.

This clonotype was counted between two and nine times. The J gene is TRBJ2-2, the V gene TRBV7-6; 8 nucleotides agree with TRBD1. The CDR3 covers 16 residues. Trimming removed 5 bases from V and 1 base from J; junction bases left unmatched: 6. Per the germline V gene, CDR1 is SGHVS and CDR2 is FNYEAQ. This chain's CDR3 is CASSAAGGVNTGELFF. The CDR3 region has the DNA TGTGCCAGCAGCGCAGCAGGGGGCGTGAACACCGGGGAGCTGTTTTTT.

This clonotype has a handful of counts. This chain joins TRBV27 and TRBJ2-3, with D unresolved. Germline V gene lookup returns CDR1 MNHEY and CDR2 SMNVEV (reference sequence). The germline V and J ends were trimmed by 4 bases and 4 bases, with 18 bases remaining between them. The CDR3 is made up of 16 amino acids. DNA of the CDR3: TGTGCCAGCAGTTACCTAGGGTCAGTGGGCGCAGATACGCAGTATTTT. It codes for CASSYLGSVGADTQYF.

The chain recombines TRBV12-3 or TRBV12-4 with TRBJ2-1; D possibly uses TRBD1 or TRBD2 (5 bases each). V lost 3 bases to trimming and J lost 10 bases, with 16 bases between them. The length of the CDR3 is 14 residues. The CDR3 nucleotides read TGTGCCAGCAGTTTTGGTGGCAGGGAGCAGGAGCAGTTCTTC. Its translation: CASSFGGREQEQFF.

This clonotype was recorded many times. The chain recombines TRBV6-1 with TRBJ2-2, with a weak D call TRBD2 (6 bases). Trimming took off 7 bases at V and 1 base at J, with 10 bases between the two ends. The CDR3 loop spans 14 amino acids. Germline CDR1 and CDR2: MNHNS and SASEGT. The CDR3 nucleotides are TGTGCCAGCACCACCGGGGGGAACACCGGGGAGCTGTTTTTT. Protein product: CASTTGGNTGELFF.

In this sample, this clonotype turned up a few times. The chain uses TRBV7-9 and TRBJ2-3; D not certain. CDR1 and CDR2 from the germline V gene are SEHNR and FQNEAQ (reference sequence). This CDR3 is 15 amino acids long. V dropped 5 bases and J dropped 5 bases, with 17 bases sitting between them. The CDR3 DNA reads as TGTGCCAGCAGCAGCGAGGCCCTCAGGAAAGATACGCAGTATTTT. Its protein product is CASSSEALRKDTQYF.

The sample holds a few counts of this clonotype. This chain connects TRBV6-1 to TRBJ2-1; D is tentatively TRBD1 or TRBD2 (5 bases each). Germline CDR1 MNHNS, CDR2 SASEGT. This CDR3 comprises 14 residues. V was trimmed by 3 bases and J by 8 bases, leaving 14 bases between them. CDR3 residues: CASSDSGAIDEQFF. Here the CDR3 DNA reads TGTGCCAGCAGTGATTCCGGGGCAATAGATGAGCAGTTCTTC.

This clonotype was seen only a few times. This chain uses TRBV20-1 with TRBJ2-3; no firm D call. The CDR3 has 12 amino acids. V lost 7 bases and J lost 3, with 11 bases in between. Germline V CDR1 and CDR2: DFQATT, SNEGSKA (reference sequence). CDR3 nucleotide sequence: TGCAGTGGTCGGTCTGGGACAGATACGCAGTATTTT. This encodes CSGRSGTDTQYF.

The chain employs TRBV18 and TRBJ2-1, with 10 bases matching TRBD1. The CDR3 is 14 residues long. The V gene end was trimmed by 6 bases and the J gene end by 6 bases; junction bases not matched to a gene: 5. Germline-derived CDR1 and CDR2 are KGHSH and LQKENI. The CDR3 DNA is TGTGCCAGCTCCCGACAGGGGGCGAGCAATGAGCAGTTCTTC. Translating gives CASSRQGASNEQFF.

This clonotype was seen many times. The chain couples TRBV20-1 to TRBJ2-1; D is uncertain. CDR1 and CDR2 (germline): DFQATT, SNEGSKA (reference sequence). This CDR3 has 12 amino acids. V lost 3 bases and J 9 bases, leaving 12 bases between the germline ends. The chain's CDR3 is CSARTQLGEQFF. The CDR3 DNA follows: TGCAGTGCTAGGACCCAGCTGGGTGAGCAGTTCTTC.

This clonotype was counted ten times or more. V is TRBV20-1 and J is TRBJ1-5; weak D call: TRBD1 (5 bases). Per germline, CDR1 DFQATT and CDR2 SNEGSKA (reference sequence). CDR3 size: 12 residues. V dropped 2 bases and J dropped 4 bases, with 6 bases sitting between them. In DNA form, the CDR3 reads TGCAGTGCTAGACAGGGTAATCAGCCCCAGCATTTT. It codes for CSARQGNQPQHF.

The J gene is TRBJ1-5, the V gene TRBV4-1; the match to TRBD1 covers 7 bases. This CDR3 is built from 16 residues. Germline CDR1 MGHRA, CDR2 YSYEKL. V dropped 4 bases and J dropped 12; count of bases not matched to a gene: 18. The CDR3 nucleotides are TGCGCCAGCAGCCCGTCCGACAGGGCTTTCGGTCAGGGCCAGCATTTT. Amino acid sequence: CASSPSDRAFGQGQHF.

This clonotype occurred a few times. The chain links TRBV6-1 to TRBJ1-4; TRBD1 agrees at 7 bases. The V segment lost 5 bases and the J segment 3 bases; nucleotides outside the gene matches: 12. CDR1 is MNHNS, CDR2 SASEGT, per germline. This CDR3 has 17 amino acids. The CDR3 DNA is TGTGCCAGCAGTCAACCGGGACAGTTGGGGTCTAATGAAAAACTGTTTTTT. Its translation: CASSQPGQLGSNEKLFF.

The chain links TRBV12-3 or TRBV12-4 to TRBJ1-2, with 7 bases lining up with TRBD1. Germline trimming cut 0 bases from V and 5 bases from J; bases unmatched to any gene: 0. This CDR3 spans 13 amino acids. CDR3 nucleotide sequence: TGTGCCAGCAGTTTAGCACAGGGGTATGGCTACACCTTC. Translated: CASSLAQGYGYTF.

The table lists this clonotype with a few counts. This rearrangement joins TRBV11-2 to TRBJ2-7, with 12 nucleotides matching TRBD1. Trimming at V came to 7 bases and at J to 2 bases, leaving 3 bases not matched to a gene. The CDR3 consists of 14 residues. Looked up from germline, CDR1 is SGHAT and CDR2 is FQNNGV. The CDR3 DNA reads as TGTGCCAGCAAGGGGACAGGGGGCCCCTACGAGCAGTACTTC. It encodes CASKGTGGPYEQYF.

V gene TRBV6-5 combines with J gene TRBJ2-1; D possibly matches TRBD1 or TRBD2 (5 bases each). The CDR3 extends over 15 amino acids. The germline gives CDR1 MNHEY, CDR2 SVGAGI. Trimming shortened V by 2 bases and J by 3 bases, and 11 bases separated the two germline ends. CDR3 nucleotide sequence: TGTGCCAGCAGTTACGGGGACGGACTCTACAATGAGCAGTTCTTC. Translation gives CASSYGDGLYNEQFF.

The chain employs TRBV7-9 and TRBJ1-1; D gene unclear. V dropped 3 bases and J dropped 1 base, with 12 bases sitting between them. Germline V gene sequence: CDR1 SEHNR, CDR2 FQNEAQ (reference sequence). The CDR3 runs 15 residues. The CDR3 loop is CASSFPDGKNTEAFF. CDR3 DNA sequence: TGTGCCAGCAGCTTCCCGGACGGCAAGAACACTGAAGCTTTCTTT.

This clonotype was counted at least ten times. DNA of the CDR3: TGCAGCGCGGTTGGGTTAGCTAGCGGGGCCCGCACAGATACGCAGTATTTT. As protein: CSAVGLASGARTDTQYF. The chain combines TRBV29-1 with TRBJ2-3; TRBD2 matches at 9 bases. Trimming at V came to 7 bases and at J to 1 base, leaving 15 bases not matched to a gene. The CDR3 is made up of 17 amino acids. Germline V gene data show CDR1 as SQVTM and CDR2 as ANQGSEA.

The chain carries TRBV5-1 and TRBJ2-1, with D tentatively TRBD1 or TRBD2 (7 bases each). The CDR3 is 15 residues long. The V end was cut by 0 bases, the J end by 8 bases, with 15 bases between. Germline values: CDR1 SGHRS, CDR2 YFSETQ. CDR3 sequence: CASSLDGRGGHEQFF. DNA for the CDR3: TGCGCCAGCAGCTTGGACGGCAGGGGGGGTCATGAGCAGTTCTTC.

This rearrangement joins TRBV20-1 to TRBJ2-7; 10 bases align to TRBD1. This CDR3 spans 15 amino acids. Per germline, CDR1 DFQATT and CDR2 SNEGSKA (reference sequence). With V trimmed by 1 base and J by 3 bases, 6 bases remained unmatched. CDR3 sequence: CSARGRTGGFYEQYF. The CDR3 DNA sequence: TGCAGTGCTAGAGGCCGGACAGGGGGTTTCTACGAGCAGTACTTC.

The V call is TRBV4-1, the J call TRBJ2-7; 9 bases are shared with TRBD1. From germline, CDR1 is MGHRA and CDR2 YSYEKL. V lost 1 base to trimming and J lost 9 bases; unmatched junction nucleotides: 10. There are 15 residues in the CDR3. DNA of the CDR3: TGCGCCAGCAGCCAAGCCGGGACAGGGACAATGGGGCAGTACTTC. It is translated as CASSQAGTGTMGQYF.

The chain couples TRBV7-6 to TRBJ2-1; D possibly corresponds to TRBD2 (5 bases). The CDR3 is 13 residues long. CDR1 and CDR2 (germline): SGHVS, FNYEAQ. V lost 5 bases to trimming and J lost 4 bases, with 9 bases between them. The CDR3, as DNA: TGTGCCAGCAGCGAGGGCCCTTACAATGAGCAGTTCTTC. Translating gives CASSEGPYNEQFF.

CDR3 sequence reads: CASRPAPGLAGENTQYF. CDR3 coding DNA: TGTGCCAGCAGGCCAGCCCCGGGACTAGCGGGGGAAAATACGCAGTATTTT. The chain employs TRBV6-1 and TRBJ2-3; TRBD2 matches at 14 bases. The germline V gene encodes CDR1 MNHNS and CDR2 SASEGT. Losses at the gene ends were 6 bases for V and 7 bases for J; bases not matched to a gene: 12. The CDR3 has 17 residues.

This rearrangement joins TRBV5-1 to TRBJ1-2; no firm D call. CDR1 is SGHRS and CDR2 is YFSETQ in the germline V gene. The CDR3 has 13 residues. V was clipped by 4 bases and J by 3 bases, with 10 bases between them. CDR3 sequence (DNA): TGCGCCAGCAGCCCGGGGTGGGACTATGGCTACACCTTC. It codes for CASSPGWDYGYTF.